The next 13 T cell receptor beta chains were all read from a single sample in a study of control samples from healthy donors and cancer patients (dated by TCRdb to 2019 to 2021). The method behind the library was the immunoSEQ multiplex PCR assay. Sourced from immuneACCESS, this table was stored by TCRdb with only in-frame sequences that have V and J called. A share of the clones is absent; for the studies checked, an unresolved V gene accounts for under half, and the remainder has no known explanation. The sample table lists fewer than 250,000 clones, 91% of them with a count of one. The ten largest clones represent about 1.7% of the sample. Material: blood. The receptor set was obtained from a man aged 30-40 years in good health.

The chain uses TRBV19 and TRBJ1-2; D remains unclear. The germline V gene encodes CDR1 LNHDA and CDR2 SQIVND (reference sequence). V was clipped by 4 bases and J by 6 bases, with 9 bases between them. This CDR3 is built from 12 residues. The CDR3 coding sequence is TGTGCCAGTAGTACCACGGTGGATGGCTACACCTTC. Its protein is CASSTTVDGYTF. Filled out from reference TRBV19 and TRBJ1-2, the complete variable domain reads DGGITQSPKYLFRKEGQNVTLSCEQNLNHDAMYWYRQDPGQGLRLIYYSQIVNDFQKGDIAEGYSVSREKKESFPLTVTSAQKNPTAFYLCASSTTVDGYTFGSGTRLTVV.

V is TRBV5-5 and J is TRBJ2-6, with TRBD1 matching 9 bases. This CDR3 region has 18 residues. Per germline, CDR1 SGHKS and CDR2 YYEKEE (reference sequence). Trimming took 2 bases from V and 2 from J; bases not matched to a gene: 8. The CDR3 region is CASSLARTGGAGANVLTF. Written as DNA, the CDR3 is TGTGCCAGCAGCTTAGCCCGAACAGGGGGCGCTGGGGCCAACGTCCTGACTTTC.

The chain uses TRBV28 and TRBJ1-4; D not certain. The length of the CDR3 is 13 residues. Trimming cost V 3 bases and J 4 bases, with 6 bases left between them. CDR1 is MDHEN, CDR2 SYDVKM, per germline. In nucleotides, the CDR3 is TGTGCCAGCAGTTTTAACAGTAATGAAAAACTGTTTTTT. It is translated as CASSFNSNEKLFF.

V usage is TRBV6-1 and J usage is TRBJ1-5; D is possibly TRBD1 (5 bases). Trimming removed 1 base at V and 3 bases at J, with 10 bases between. The CDR3 has 15 amino acids. Germline V gene sequence: CDR1 MNHNS, CDR2 SASEGT. For the CDR3, the DNA is TGTGCCAGCAGTGAAGGCAGGGCCAACAATCAGCCCCAGCATTTT. Translation: CASSEGRANNQPQHF.

The chain uses TRBV29-1 and TRBJ2-1, with 7 bases that match TRBD2. The germline V gene has CDR1 SQVTM and CDR2 ANQGSEA. The CDR3 has 17 residues. The ends lost 4 bases at V and 4 bases at J; junction bases unmatched: 16. For the CDR3, the DNA is TGCAGCGTTGGCACCCCGCCTTTAGCGGGCCTTTACAATGAGCAGTTCTTC. Translating gives CSVGTPPLAGLYNEQFF.

V and J are TRBV13 and TRBJ1-4; D is undetermined. CDR3 length equals 15 residues. V dropped 1 base and J dropped 8 bases, with 14 bases sitting between them. The germline CDR1 and CDR2 sequences are PRHDT and FYEKMQ (reference sequence). The CDR3 coding sequence is TGTGCCAGCAGCTTAGCTGGCAGTACCGAGGAAAAACTGTTTTTT. Its protein product is CASSLAGSTEEKLFF.

The V and J genes are TRBV4-1 and TRBJ1-2, with D possibly being TRBD1 (6 bases). CDR3 length: 15 amino acids. CDR1 MGHRA and CDR2 YSYEKL come from the germline V gene. V lost 0 bases to trimming and J lost 4 bases, with 12 bases between them. The CDR3 DNA reads as TGCGCCAGCAGCCAAGAGGGGGCGTCGGGCTATGGCTACACCTTC. Protein product: CASSQEGASGYGYTF.

V is TRBV5-8 and J is TRBJ2-1, with D unresolved. V was trimmed by 3 bases and J by 3 bases, leaving 10 bases between them. CDR1 and CDR2 (germline): SGHTS, YDEGEE. The CDR3 consists of 14 residues. DNA of the CDR3: TGTGCCAGCAGCTACCGGACGGTCTACAATGAGCAGTTCTTC. Translated, it gives CASSYRTVYNEQFF.

The chain couples TRBV9 to TRBJ1-1, with a weak D call TRBD1 (6 bases). CDR3 length equals 16 residues. Trimming took 0 bases from V and 4 from J, leaving 16 bases between them. Germline V gene data show CDR1 as SGDLS and CDR2 as YYNGEE. The CDR3 loop is CASSVVGVRGSTEAFF. DNA for the CDR3: TGTGCCAGCAGCGTAGTAGGTGTCAGGGGCTCCACTGAAGCTTTCTTT.

The chain carries TRBV18 and TRBJ1-1; weak D call: TRBD1 (6 bases). The CDR3 runs to 13 residues. Germline V gene data show CDR1 as KGHSH and CDR2 as LQKENI. Trimming removed 6 bases from V and 1 base from J, with 9 bases in between. The CDR3 sequence is CASSGHSNTEAFF. CDR3 coding DNA: TGTGCCAGCTCGGGACACTCGAACACTGAAGCTTTCTTT.

V gene TRBV2 combines with J gene TRBJ2-7, with D unclear. Germline values: CDR1 SNHLY, CDR2 FYNNEI. The CDR3 totals 14 residues. V was pared by 7 bases and J by 0 bases, with 13 bases between. The CDR3 DNA is TGTGCCAGCAAAGACGACACGGGCTCCTACGAGCAGTACTTC. Protein sequence: CASKDDTGSYEQYF.

In DNA, the CDR3 is TGTGCCAGCAGTCGTAACGGGGGGGCCTCGGATGAGCAGTTCTTC. Protein sequence: CASSRNGGASDEQFF. The chain links TRBV11-2 to TRBJ2-1; 8 nucleotides match TRBD2. Germline CDR1 SGHAT, CDR2 FQNNGV. V trimming: 6 bases; J trimming: 8 bases; junction bases outside the gene matches: 12. This CDR3 has 15 residues.

The rearrangement uses TRBV5-4 and TRBJ2-7; no definite D call. The CDR3 is 12 amino acids. Germline CDR1 and CDR2: SGHNT and YYREEE (reference sequence). V lost 1 base and J 6 bases, leaving 8 bases between the germline ends. The CDR3 DNA follows: TGTGCCAGCAGCTTGCTGGGCCCCGAGCAGTACTTC. Translating it yields CASSLLGPEQYF.